This T cell receptor beta chain stems from a study of cytomegalovirus exposure and HLA in healthy donors. Notes on the study in general: Later analysis identified a missense DCLRE1C variant that was linked to TCR beta V- and J-gene trimming. HLA allele associations emerged for roughly 17,000 TCR beta sequences in a later analysis, at 0.05 false discovery rate.

With regard to this clone: Antigen unknown.

The PCR had 60 Vbeta and 13 Jbeta primers. The method was immunoSEQ multiplex PCR; TCRdb's version includes in-frame clones alone and lacks a portion of them. The profile shows under 200,000 clones, more than 70% of them singletons. In germline, CDR1 is SGHRS, CDR2 YFSETQ. The ends lost 0 bases at V and 7 bases at J; junction bases unmatched: 7. The CDR3 contains 15 residues. The chain combines TRBV5-1 with TRBJ2-1, with 7 bases lining up with TRBD2. This clonotype was obtained from a man aged 35 to 55 in good health and CMV-seropositive. Sequencing was carried out using PBMCs. CDR3 residues: CASSLAAGVENEQFF. Written as DNA, the CDR3 is TGCGCCAGCAGCTTGGCCGCGGGGGTGGAGAATGAGCAGTTCTTC.